Each of the 8 T cell receptor beta chains below was sequenced from the same sample in a study of patients and donors after allogeneic stem cell transplantation. One entry per CDR3 protein, called by TCRdb with MiXCR from the RT-PCR reads. The sample has over 130,000 distinct CDR3 sequences, approximately 35% seen once. Sequenced sample: blood, either unsorted or a sorted T cell fraction (not recorded which). The receptors were sampled from a human donor who was either an allogeneic HSCT recipient or a stem cell or donor lymphocyte infusion donor (not recorded which). It is not recorded whose cells these are; they may come from a transplant donor.

The chain uses TRBV28 and TRBJ2-3, with D unclear. There are 15 residues in the CDR3. Germline CDR1 is MDHEN and CDR2 is SYDVKM. Trimming stripped 4 bases from V and 1 base from J, with 12 bases between. This chain's CDR3 is CASSSSLAGTDTQYF. CDR3 nucleotides: TGTGCCAGCAGTTCCTCTTTGGCGGGCACAGATACGCAGTATTTT.

The V call is TRBV20-1, the J call TRBJ1-1, with a weak D call TRBD1 (5 bases). V gave up 3 bases and J gave up 2 bases, with 16 bases separating them. The CDR3 sequence is 15 residues long. Germline-derived CDR1 and CDR2 are DFQATT and SNEGSKA (reference sequence). CDR3 region: CSASPSQGFNTEAFF. For the CDR3, the DNA is TGCAGTGCTAGCCCCTCGCAGGGTTTCAACACTGAAGCTTTCTTT.

This chain links TRBV7-2 with TRBJ2-1; the match to TRBD2 covers 11 bases. The CDR3 has 15 amino acids. Germline CDR1 SGHTA, CDR2 FQGNSA. Trimming cost V 5 bases and J 8 bases; bases outside gene matches: 8. The CDR3 is CASSTHLAGGYEQFF. In DNA, the CDR3 is TGTGCCAGCAGCACCCACCTAGCGGGGGGATATGAGCAGTTCTTC.

This clonotype was recorded a few times. The rearrangement links TRBV6-5 to TRBJ1-1; the D is unclear. Trimming took off 6 bases at V and 7 bases at J, with 12 bases between the two ends. Per the germline V gene, CDR1 is MNHEY and CDR2 is SVGAGI. This CDR3 is built from 12 residues. This CDR3 reads CASSSRLGEAFF. CDR3 in DNA: TGTGCCAGCAGCTCCCGATTGGGTGAAGCTTTCTTT.

This clonotype has a handful of counts. The chain combines TRBV27 with TRBJ1-3; possible D gene TRBD1, 6 bases. The CDR3 runs to 14 residues. Germline CDR1 and CDR2: MNHEY and SMNVEV (reference sequence). Trimming cost V 7 bases and J 4 bases, with 14 bases left between them. The CDR3: CASTPSGGGNTIYF. CDR3 DNA sequence: TGTGCCAGCACCCCGAGCGGGGGCGGAAACACCATATATTTT.

V usage is TRBV14 and J usage is TRBJ1-2; 9 bases align to TRBD1. This CDR3 has 15 amino acids. Germline assignment: CDR1 SGHDN and CDR2 FVKESK. The ends lost 4 bases at V and 5 bases at J; junction bases unmatched: 8. The CDR3 coding sequence is TGTGCCAGCAGCCTAAACAGGGGGCGAGAATATGGCTACACCTTC. This gives the protein CASSLNRGREYGYTF.

The chain recombines TRBV4-2 with TRBJ2-7; D gene ambiguous. Germline V gives CDR1 LGHNA, CDR2 YNFKEQ. The CDR3 consists of 14 residues. The V gene lost 1 base and the J gene lost 3 bases, with 10 bases spanning the gap. CDR3 DNA sequence: TGTGCCAGCAGCCAAGGAAGTCCAGACTACGAGCAGTACTTC. Its protein is CASSQGSPDYEQYF.

This chain joins TRBV20-1 and TRBJ2-7; D is undetermined. The V end was cut by 0 bases, the J end by 6 bases, with 9 bases between. In germline, CDR1 is DFQATT, CDR2 SNEGSKA (reference sequence). The CDR3 contains 12 residues. The CDR3 bases are TGCAGTGCTAGAGATCTACTGAGCGAGCAGTACGTC. As protein: CSARDLLSEQYV.